One sample yielded the 28 T cell receptor beta chains listed below, sequenced in a study of T cells in narcolepsy. Sequenced by immunoSEQ multiplex PCR; TCRdb stores in-frame clones only, minus some. Of around 30,000 clones detected, about 83% appear once; the ten largest clones hold over 0.9%. Material for sequencing was CD45RA- memory CD4+ T cells from PBMCs. These TCRs come from a human donor with narcolepsy.

This clone turned up a few times. This chain joins TRBV5-6 and TRBJ1-1; D unclear. Germline V gene data show CDR1 as SGHDT and CDR2 as YYEEEE. V lost 1 base and J 8 bases, leaving 12 bases between the germline ends. The CDR3 extends over 13 amino acids. CDR3 bases: TGTGCCAGCAGCTTGATGTTCAGTCAAGAAGCTTTCTTT. It is translated as CASSLMFSQEAFF.

The CDR3 nucleotides read TGTGCCACCAGCGCAGGTAGACCATATGGCTACACCTTC. Translated, it gives CATSAGRPYGYTF. This chain uses TRBV15 with TRBJ1-2; D not resolved. Looked up from germline, CDR1 is LNHNV and CDR2 is YYDKDF (reference sequence). The CDR3 covers 13 residues. With 5 bases removed from V and 5 bases from J, the gap between germline ends came to 12 bases.

This sequence joins TRBV28 and TRBJ1-2, with D unclear. The CDR3 contains 13 residues. V was pared by 2 bases and J by 3 bases, with 7 bases between. Germline V lookup: CDR1 MDHEN, CDR2 SYDVKM. DNA for the CDR3: TGTGCCAGCAGTTTACAGGCCGACTATGGCTACACCTTC. Its translation: CASSLQADYGYTF.

CDR3 region: CASSQVGTGGAETQYF. The CDR3 DNA sequence: TGCGCCAGCAGCCAAGTTGGGACAGGGGGGGCAGAGACCCAGTACTTC. V gene TRBV4-3 combines with J gene TRBJ2-5; 11 bases are a match to TRBD1. The CDR3 covers 16 residues. With V trimmed by 1 base and J by 4 bases, 5 bases remained unmatched. In germline, CDR1 is LGHNA, CDR2 YSLEER.

V is TRBV7-2 and J is TRBJ2-5, with no clear D. The CDR3 is 14 amino acids. V was trimmed by 7 bases and J by 5 bases, leaving 17 bases between them. CDR1 SGHTA and CDR2 FQGNSA come from the germline V gene. CDR3 sequence reads: CASNRPPGMETQYF. As DNA, the CDR3 is TGTGCCAGCAATCGTCCTCCTGGTATGGAGACCCAGTACTTC.

This clone was picked up one time. This chain uses TRBV7-6 with TRBJ2-7; no reliable D call. Germline V gives CDR1 SGHVS, CDR2 FNYEAQ. Trimming took off 5 bases at V and 1 base at J, with 15 bases between the two ends. The CDR3 totals 15 residues. CDR3 sequence reads: CASSKNSDPSYEQYF. CDR3 coding DNA: TGTGCCAGCAGCAAAAATTCGGACCCTTCCTACGAGCAGTACTTC.

The chain joins TRBV5-6 to TRBJ1-1, with D perhaps matching TRBD1 (5 bases). The CDR3 covers 15 residues. Trimming removed 4 bases at V and 3 bases at J, with 16 bases between. Germline V gives CDR1 SGHDT, CDR2 YYEEEE. In nucleotides, the CDR3 is TGTGCCAGCAGCCCCCCCCACACAGGATACACTGAAGCTTTCTTT. Protein sequence: CASSPPHTGYTEAFF.

This clone was counted between two and nine times. The chain uses TRBV14 and TRBJ2-5; D gene ambiguous. V was clipped by 1 base and J by 2 bases, with 11 bases between them. Germline V gene lookup returns CDR1 SGHDN and CDR2 FVKESK. The CDR3 totals 15 residues. The CDR3 coding sequence is TGTGCCAGCAGCCAAGGGCAGGTTATACAAGAGACCCAGTACTTC. This encodes CASSQGQVIQETQYF.

The rearrangement uses TRBV18 and TRBJ2-7; 8 nucleotides match TRBD1. CDR1 KGHSH and CDR2 LQKENI come from the germline V gene. The V gene end was trimmed by 5 bases and the J gene end by 6 bases; junction bases not matched to a gene: 6. The CDR3 spans 13 residues. The chain's CDR3 is CASSGQGASEQYF. In nucleotides, the CDR3 is TGTGCCAGCTCAGGGCAGGGGGCGTCCGAGCAGTACTTC.

This clone occurred a few times. The V gene is TRBV6-5, the J gene TRBJ2-7; perhaps TRBD1 as D (6 bases). The germline gives CDR1 MNHEY, CDR2 SVGAGI. V lost 5 bases to trimming and J lost 2 bases, with 13 bases between them. The CDR3 consists of 14 residues. The CDR3 bases are TGTGCCAGCAGTGCTACCAGGGGAACCTACGAGCAGTACTTC. It encodes CASSATRGTYEQYF.

The genes are TRBV19 and TRBJ2-1; D call uncertain. V was shortened by 7 bases and J by 7 bases, with 17 bases between the two germline ends. Germline V gene lookup returns CDR1 LNHDA and CDR2 SQIVND (reference sequence). The CDR3 is made up of 14 amino acids. The CDR3 is CASKSRSSVNEQFF. The CDR3 bases are TGTGCCAGTAAATCCCGGTCTTCAGTGAATGAGCAGTTCTTC.

The chain has TRBV29-1 and TRBJ2-5, with D perhaps matching TRBD1 (7 bases). There are 13 residues in the CDR3. V gave up 4 bases and J gave up 4 bases, with 13 bases separating them. The V gene's germline CDR1 is SQVTM and CDR2 ANQGSEA. As DNA, the CDR3 is TGCAGCGTTGCCGCAGGGGGGATAGAGACCCAGTACTTC. Protein product: CSVAAGGIETQYF.

The rearrangement uses TRBV6-1 and TRBJ2-2; D possibly corresponds to TRBD2 (6 bases). Germline values: CDR1 MNHNS, CDR2 SASEGT. V lost 3 bases, J lost 5 bases, and 13 bases lay in between. This CDR3 is built from 15 residues. CDR3 in amino acids: CASSDGLLGTGELFF. The DNA for the CDR3 is TGTGCCAGCAGTGACGGACTACTTGGGACCGGGGAGCTGTTTTTT.

The chain has TRBV4-3 and TRBJ2-1; possibly TRBD1 or TRBD2 for D (5 bases each). The CDR3 has 16 amino acids. Trimming took 0 bases from V and 3 from J, leaving 12 bases between them. Germline CDR1 and CDR2: LGHNA and YSLEER. CDR3 nucleotide sequence: TGCGCCAGCAGCCAAGATGCGGCAGGGAGCTACAATGAGCAGTTCTTC. Protein product: CASSQDAAGSYNEQFF.

The V call is TRBV6-6, the J call TRBJ1-2; D perhaps matches TRBD1 (5 bases). CDR1 and CDR2 from the germline V gene are MNHNY and SVGAGI (reference sequence). The CDR3 spans 11 residues. The V end was cut by 9 bases, the J end by 8 bases, with 13 bases between. The CDR3 sequence is CASLSGLGYTF. CDR3 DNA: TGTGCCAGTCTGTCGGGACTAGGCTACACCTTC.

The rearrangement uses TRBV28 and TRBJ2-2; D remains ambiguous. The germline V gene has CDR1 MDHEN and CDR2 SYDVKM. V was shortened by 6 bases and J by 5 bases, with 7 bases between the two germline ends. There are 12 residues in the CDR3. The CDR3: CASRTATGELFF. As DNA, the CDR3 is TGTGCCAGCAGAACTGCGACCGGGGAGCTGTTTTTT.

The chain carries TRBV6-1 and TRBJ2-7, with D possibly TRBD1 on 5 matching bases. The CDR3 consists of 14 residues. V was cut by 0 bases and J by 5 bases, with 11 bases left in between. The germline V gene has CDR1 MNHNS and CDR2 SASEGT. The DNA for the CDR3 is TGTGCCAGCAGTGAAGCAATGGGGCAAAACGAGCAGTACTTC. Protein: CASSEAMGQNEQYF.

This sequence joins TRBV7-9 and TRBJ2-1, with 11 bases fitting TRBD2. Germline CDR1 reads SEHNR; CDR2 reads FQNEAQ (reference sequence). This CDR3 has 15 residues. Trimming took 2 bases from V and 10 from J; bases not matched to a gene: 7. DNA of the CDR3: TGTGCCAGCAGCTTACTAGCGGGGGGCCCTAGGGAGCAGTTCTTC. Protein: CASSLLAGGPREQFF.

The chain carries TRBV6-9 and TRBJ1-2, with 7 bases identical to TRBD1. CDR3 length: 14 residues. CDR1 is MNHGY and CDR2 is SVAAGI in the germline V gene. V shed 10 bases and J 3 bases; nucleotides not matched to a gene: 11. CDR3 loop: CATYQGQSYYGYTF. CDR3 in DNA: TGTGCCACTTACCAGGGACAGAGCTACTATGGCTACACCTTC.

The V call is TRBV5-1, the J call TRBJ2-3; 10 bases match TRBD2. CDR3 length: 15 residues. Germline lookup yields CDR1 SGHRS and CDR2 YFSETQ. The ends lost 4 bases at V and 5 bases at J; junction bases unmatched: 7. In nucleotides, the CDR3 is TGCGCCAGCAGCCTTAGGGGACTAGCGATAGATACGCAGTATTTT. Protein: CASSLRGLAIDTQYF. The full variable domain, with the rest looked up from reference TRBV5-1 and TRBJ2-3, is KAGVTQTPRYLIKTRGQQVTLSCSPISGHRSVSWYQQTPGQGLQFLFEYFSETQRNKGNFPGRFSGRQFSNSRSEMNVSTLELGDSALYLCASSLRGLAIDTQYFGPGTRLTVL.

V usage is TRBV9 and J usage is TRBJ2-7; maybe TRBD1 (6 bases). V dropped 2 bases and J dropped 3 bases, with 15 bases sitting between them. The CDR3 is 15 residues long. Per germline, CDR1 SGDLS and CDR2 YYNGEE. The CDR3 sequence: CASSVGGETGYEQYF. CDR3 nucleotide sequence: TGTGCCAGCAGCGTTGGGGGAGAGACAGGCTACGAGCAGTACTTC.

The V call is TRBV7-9, the J call TRBJ1-1, with 7 bases lining up with TRBD1. The germline V gene encodes CDR1 SEHNR and CDR2 FQNEAQ (reference sequence). The CDR3 spans 14 residues. J lost 1 base, V lost 5 bases, and 4 bases had no gene match. The CDR3 here is CASSQQGSNTEAFF. The CDR3 bases are TGTGCCAGCAGCCAACAGGGGTCGAACACTGAAGCTTTCTTT. Filled out from reference TRBV7-9 and TRBJ1-1, the complete variable domain reads DTGVSQNPRHKITKRGQNVTFRCDPISEHNRLYWYRQTLGQGPEFLTYFQNEAQLEKSRLLSDRFSAERPKGSFSTLEIQRTEQGDSAMYLCASSQQGSNTEAFFGQGTRLTVV.

The gene calls are TRBV30 and TRBJ1-1; tentative D call: TRBD1 (5 bases). Trimming stripped 3 bases from V and 3 bases from J, with 14 bases between. Germline-derived CDR1 and CDR2 are GTSNPN and SVGIG (reference sequence). This CDR3 is built from 14 residues. CDR3 bases: TGTGCCTGGAGCGCACGGGGCCGGGACACTGAAGCTTTCTTT. Protein: CAWSARGRDTEAFF.

The V call is TRBV5-6, the J call TRBJ2-7; D could derive from TRBD1 or TRBD2 (6 bases each). Germline CDR1 reads SGHDT; CDR2 reads YYEEEE. Between the trimmed V and J ends, which lost 4 bases and 5 bases, there was a span of 19 bases. This CDR3 has 15 residues. CDR3 region: CASSPTGGGRDEQYF. The CDR3 DNA is TGTGCCAGCAGCCCAACGGGTGGGGGGCGAGACGAGCAGTACTTC.

The gene calls are TRBV5-6 and TRBJ1-2, with D unclear. Trimming left V 4 bases short and J 5 bases short, with 18 bases between. The CDR3 contains 15 residues. CDR1 is SGHDT and CDR2 is YYEEEE in the germline V gene. CDR3 nucleotide sequence: TGTGCCAGCAGCCAGAGTGCGAAGAGGGTATATGGCTACACCTTC. This encodes CASSQSAKRVYGYTF.

This chain joins TRBV6-1 and TRBJ1-6, with 7 bases aligning to TRBD1. The length of the CDR3 is 15 residues. Losses at the gene ends were 2 bases for V and 9 bases for J; bases not matched to a gene: 7. Germline V gene data show CDR1 as MNHNS and CDR2 as SASEGT. Here the CDR3 reads CASSEQGGISSPLHF. The CDR3 region has the DNA TGTGCCAGCAGTGAACAGGGGGGGATTAGTTCACCCCTCCACTTT.

The genes are TRBV5-6 and TRBJ2-5; 12 nucleotides match TRBD2. The CDR3 is 17 amino acids. V was clipped by 0 bases and J by 8 bases; unmatched bases: 11. CDR1 and CDR2 (germline): SGHDT, YYEEEE. DNA for the CDR3: TGTGCCAGCAGCTTGGGGGAGTTAAGACTAGCGGGGGAAACCCAGTACTTC. As protein: CASSLGELRLAGETQYF.

This rearrangement joins TRBV7-2 to TRBJ1-3; D ambiguous. V was pared by 5 bases and J by 2 bases, with 10 bases between. CDR1 is SGHTA, CDR2 FQGNSA, per germline. The CDR3 spans 14 residues. As DNA, the CDR3 is TGTGCCAGCAGCGCGGAGAAGACTGGAAACACCATATATTTT. As protein: CASSAEKTGNTIYF.